This T cell receptor (beta chain) appears in the sequencing data of a study of OX40 agonist ivuxolimab in advanced cancers. Regarding the research as a whole: Ivuxolimab, which targeted the costimulatory receptor OX40 (CD134), was an agonistic, fully human IgG2 monoclonal antibody. Prior anti-PD-1, anti-PD-L1 or anti-CTLA-4 therapy was permitted, and checkpoint inhibitors had been received by about two fifths of dose-escalation patients. The paper reports the monotherapy dose-escalation portion (N of about 54 patients) of the phase I ivuxolimab trial. The point of sequencing TCRbeta in the periphery was to test whether ivuxolimab changed TCR sequence diversity and drove clonal T-cell expansion. Three dose-escalation patients achieved partial responses, one with hepatocellular carcinoma and two with cutaneous melanoma. The dose-escalation cohort was 80% to 90% male with a mean age of 60 years, ranging from about 20 to 80. Of the 50 to 55 dose-escalation patients, hepatocellular carcinoma was present in about 20, melanoma in about 15, renal cell carcinoma in 9 and head and neck cancer in 9. Intravenous ivuxolimab was administered to patients every 2 weeks at six dose levels: 0.01, 0.1, 0.3, 1.5, 3 and 10 mg/kg.

To sequence the TCRbeta CDR3 region, genomic DNA was isolated from the sorted cells. The immunoSEQ Assay was used for sequencing of TCRbeta CDR3 regions. Imported from immuneACCESS, the table was reduced by TCRdb to in-frame sequences with V and J called. These copies leave out some clones; in studies compared against another copy, an unresolved V gene accounts for under half, and the cause of the remainder is not known. Across this sample there are just over 70,000 clones, with 84% seen only once. The ten most abundant clones make up roughly 0.79% of the sample. The CDR3 holds 16 amino acids from the cysteine to the phenylalanine. Only the CDR3 region is kept as DNA, spanning 48 bases read in frame from base 1. Germline trimming amounts to 5 bases on V and 5 bases on J, with 15 as the count of junction bases outside the gene matches. CDR1 and CDR2 were assigned from the germline V gene as MDHEN and SYDVKM.

About this clone: Its antigen is unknown. No qualities accompany the bases; no much larger clone lies one base away.

The research as a whole found: Low levels of normalized T-cell clonal expansion were also seen in some nonresponding patients. At doses of 0.1 to 3.0 mg/kg, clonal expansion of both CD4+ and CD8+ blood T cells was observed from baseline to week 6. In the 0.1-3.0 mg/kg groups, partial responders had among the lowest normalized peripheral clonal expansion, particularly in CD8+ T cells. Antigen specificity was not determined for the clonally expanded peripheral T cells. After ivuxolimab, expanded clones were on average more numerous among CD8+ T cells than among CD4+ T cells.

The trial excluded patients who had a history of autoimmune disease or who were on systemic immunosuppression. Peripheral blood for TCR sequencing was collected from all dose cohorts at baseline, on cycle 4 day 1, and on cycle 7 day 1. The samples were taken from a phase I, first-in-human, multicenter, open-label dose-escalation trial of ivuxolimab. Adults with locally advanced or metastatic melanoma, renal cell carcinoma, hepatocellular carcinoma or head and neck squamous cell carcinoma were enrolled in the trial. CD4+ and CD8+ T cells were sorted separately from peripheral blood before TCR sequencing.

The V gene is TRBV28 and the J gene is TRBJ2-7; 7 bases in the junction line up with TRBD1. The source material was CD4+ or CD8+ T cells sorted from blood, sampled in a trial of the OX40 agonist ivuxolimab. The clonotype was recovered from an adult with an advanced solid tumor such as melanoma, head and neck, liver or kidney cancer. The CDR3 region has the sequence CASSPFNRGASNEQYF. In nucleotide form, the sequence is TGTGCCAGCAGTCCCTTTAACAGGGGCGCCTCGAACGAGCAGTACTTC.